This T cell receptor (beta chain) came from a study of CD8+CD57+ T cells in acquired aplastic anemia. Across the whole study: CD4+ cells from healthy donors averaged about 10.8 million reads. Overall study results and limits: No significant patient-versus-control difference appeared in CD8+ Simpson's diversity. Found in both controls and patients were about 30 CD8+ CDR3 sequences.

As concerns this clonotype: Its antigen is unidentified.

Genomic DNA, the template, was used for profiling of the TCR beta VDJ and CDR3. From the reads, TCRdb called clonotypes with MiXCR, one entry per CDR3 protein. The profile shows just over 400,000 distinct CDR3 sequences, 60% to 80% of them singletons. Germline assignment: CDR1 SGHRS and CDR2 YFSETQ. Trimming removed 0 bases at V and 8 bases at J, with 11 bases between. The CDR3 is 13 amino acids. This TCR came from a human donor in good health, serving as a control. Sample: sorted CD4+, CD8+, or CD8+CD57+ T cells (not recorded which) from PBMCs. The chain links TRBV5-1 to TRBJ1-2; D possibly corresponds to TRBD1 (6 bases). For the CDR3, the DNA is TGCGCCAGCAGCTTGGCGGGGGCGCGGGGCTACACCTTC. It is translated as CASSLAGARGYTF.